Listed below are T cell receptor beta chains from one sample, sequenced in a study of graft-versus-host responses after intestinal transplantation. Their antigens remain unidentified. The assay was immunoSEQ multiplex PCR, and TCRdb's table has in-frame clones only and misses some. The data contain about 78,000 clones, 90% of them singletons. Here the sequenced sample was unstimulated CD8+ T cells sorted from spleen or lymph node cells, taken before transplant. These receptors all come from a human donor who was the organ donor for an intestinal transplant. Each CDR3 is given with its conserved first and last residue. D genes are given only for firm matches. Rows may omit the clone size; those that give it use once, few, many or a size class.

J | size | length | V | D | CDR3 | DNA
TRBJ2-5 | - | 17 | TRBV4-2 | TRBD2 | CASSPRRSGGARETQYF | TGTGCCAGCAGCCCCCGCCGGAGCGGGGGGGCCCGAGAGACCCAGTACTTC
TRBJ2-6 | - | 15 | TRBV5-8 | - | CASSHFRSGANVLTF | TGTGCCAGCAGCCATTTCAGGTCTGGGGCCAACGTCCTGACTTTC
TRBJ2-5 | - | 14 | TRBV5-6 | TRBD2 | CAQSLAGVLETQYF | TGTGCCCAATCCCTTGCGGGGGTCTTAGAGACCCAGTACTTC
TRBJ1-1 | - | 14 | TRBV5-6 | - | CASSSIQGSTEAFF | TGTGCCAGCAGCTCGATACAGGGATCCACTGAAGCTTTCTTT
TRBJ2-1 | medium-sized | 15 | TRBV6-1 | - | CATTARGPSYNEQFF | TGTGCCACCACTGCACGTGGGCCAAGCTACAATGAGCAGTTCTTC
TRBJ2-5 | - | 16 | TRBV7-8 | TRBD1 | CASSLNDRVPQETQYF | TGTGCCAGCAGCTTGAATGACAGGGTACCTCAGGAGACCCAGTACTTC
TRBJ2-2 | - | 17 | TRBV9 | TRBD1 | CASSVVEGAPTTGELFF | TGTGCCAGCAGCGTAGTTGAGGGGGCCCCCACAACCGGGGAGCTGTTTTTT
TRBJ2-3 | once | 16 | TRBV28 | TRBD1 | CASSSPSRGWTDTQYF | TGTGCCAGCAGTTCCCCGAGCAGGGGGTGGACAGATACGCAGTATTTT
TRBJ1-4 | - | 13 | TRBV6-6 | - | CASSGTLDEKLFF | TGTGCCAGCAGCGGGACATTAGACGAAAAACTGTTTTTT
TRBJ1-6 | few | 15 | TRBV4-1 | - | CASSPDTGVNSPLHF | TGCGCCAGCAGCCCAGATACAGGCGTTAATTCACCCCTCCACTTT
TRBJ1-2 | - | 15 | TRBV7-6 | - | CASSLSPEAGYGYTF | TGTGCCAGCAGCTTATCACCCGAGGCGGGCTATGGCTACACCTTC
TRBJ1-1 | - | 13 | TRBV5-1 | - | CASSFQGITEAFF | TGCGCCAGTAGCTTTCAGGGGATCACTGAAGCTTTCTTT
TRBJ1-4 | - | 16 | TRBV5-8 | TRBD1 | CASSLGDDRGNEKLFF | TGTGCCAGCAGCTTGGGTGACGACAGGGGTAATGAAAAACTGTTTTTT
TRBJ2-1 | - | 15 | TRBV4-2 | - | CASSQDLELYNEQFF | TGTGCCAGCAGCCAAGATCTGGAGCTCTACAATGAGCAGTTCTTC
TRBJ2-1 | - | 16 | TRBV4-1 | TRBD1 | CASRQTGTDFDNEQFF | TGCGCCAGCAGACAAACCGGGACAGACTTCGACAATGAGCAGTTCTTC
TRBJ2-2 | - | 15 | TRBV5-4 | TRBD2 | CASSLASGDTGELFF | TGTGCCAGCAGCTTAGCTAGCGGTGACACCGGGGAGCTGTTTTTT
TRBJ2-5 | - | 15 | TRBV7-7 | - | CASSLEWRGSETQYF | TGTGCTAGCAGCTTAGAATGGAGGGGCTCAGAGACCCAGTACTTC
TRBJ2-2 | - | 15 | TRBV6-6 | - | CASSPTGPYTGELFF | TGTGCCAGCAGTCCTACAGGGCCCTACACCGGGGAGCTGTTTTTT
TRBJ2-1 | - | 14 | TRBV4-1 | - | CASSQDSGYNEQFF | TGCGCCAGCAGCCAAGACTCCGGGTACAATGAGCAGTTCTTC
TRBJ2-3 | - | 15 | TRBV28 | - | CASSLSATGTDTQYF | TGTGCCAGCAGTTTATCCGCGACAGGTACAGATACGCAGTATTTT
TRBJ2-3 | once | 15 | TRBV9 | TRBD2 | CASSSGGASTDTQYF | TGTGCCAGTTCAAGCGGGGGGGCGAGCACAGATACGCAGTATTTT
TRBJ2-1 | - | 16 | TRBV4-3 | TRBD2 | CASSQELADSYNEQFF | TGCGCCAGCAGCCAAGAACTAGCGGACTCCTACAATGAGCAGTTCTTC
TRBJ2-1 | - | 18 | TRBV4-3 | TRBD2 | CASSQDGIPSGGYNEQFF | TGCGCCAGCAGCCAAGATGGGATCCCTAGCGGGGGCTACAATGAGCAGTTCTTC
TRBJ1-1 | - | 15 | TRBV6-4 | - | CASSDSSGASTEAFF | TGTGCCAGCAGTGACTCGTCAGGGGCTAGCACTGAAGCTTTCTTT
TRBJ2-3 | - | 18 | TRBV9 | TRBD2 | CASSVEDLWTSGTDTQYF | TGTGCCAGCAGCGTAGAAGACCTTTGGACTAGCGGCACAGATACGCAGTATTTT
TRBJ2-1 | - | 13 | TRBV5-4 | TRBD1 | CASSLDRGNEQFF | TGTGCCAGCAGCCTGGACAGGGGTAATGAGCAGTTCTTC
TRBJ1-5 | - | 12 | TRBV2 | - | CASNRFNQPQHF | TGTGCCAGCAATAGATTCAATCAGCCCCAGCATTTT
TRBJ1-5 | - | 16 | TRBV4-1 | - | CASSQGGGAPLQPQHF | TGCGCCAGCAGCCAAGGAGGGGGGGCGCCTCTTCAGCCCCAGCATTTT
TRBJ1-1 | - | 13 | TRBV6-5 | - | CASRHRVNTEAFF | TGTGCCAGCAGACACAGGGTGAACACTGAAGCTTTCTTT
TRBJ2-3 | - | 14 | TRBV2 | TRBD1 | CATPGTAVTDTQYF | TGTGCCACTCCCGGGACAGCCGTCACAGATACGCAGTATTTT
TRBJ2-5 | - | 15 | TRBV4-1 | - | CASSQDPGSRETQYF | TGCGCCAGCAGCCAAGATCCCGGGAGTCGAGAGACCCAGTACTTC
TRBJ2-5 | - | 18 | TRBV9 | TRBD2 | CASSVESMKRGGQETQYF | TGTGCCAGCAGCGTAGAGAGTATGAAGCGGGGGGGCCAGGAGACCCAGTACTTC
TRBJ2-3 | - | 18 | TRBV6-1 | TRBD2 | CASSGKGVRGDPTDTQYF | TGTGCCAGCAGTGGAAAAGGTGTGCGGGGGGACCCCACAGATACGCAGTATTTT
TRBJ1-3 | - | 13 | TRBV6-5 | - | CASSYRGGNTIYF | TGTGCCAGCAGTTACCGGGGGGGAAACACCATATATTTT
TRBJ1-2 | - | 15 | TRBV18 | - | CASSPVENPVDGYTF | TGTGCCAGCTCACCAGTAGAAAACCCGGTGGATGGCTACACCTTC
TRBJ1-5 | once | 13 | TRBV23-1 | TRBD1 | CAGQVVDNQPQHF | TGCGCCGGACAGGTAGTTGACAATCAGCCCCAGCATTTT